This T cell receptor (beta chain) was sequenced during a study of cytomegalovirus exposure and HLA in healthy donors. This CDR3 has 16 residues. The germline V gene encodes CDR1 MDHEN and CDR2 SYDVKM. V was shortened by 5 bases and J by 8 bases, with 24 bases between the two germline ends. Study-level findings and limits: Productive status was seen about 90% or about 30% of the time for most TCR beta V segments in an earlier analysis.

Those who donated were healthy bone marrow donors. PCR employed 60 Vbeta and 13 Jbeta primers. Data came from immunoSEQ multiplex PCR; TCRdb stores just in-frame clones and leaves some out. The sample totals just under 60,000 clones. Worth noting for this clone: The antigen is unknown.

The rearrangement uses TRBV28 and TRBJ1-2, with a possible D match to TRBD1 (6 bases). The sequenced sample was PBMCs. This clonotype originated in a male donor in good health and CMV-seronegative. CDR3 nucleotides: TGTGCCAGCAGTGTCCGGTCGACAGGAAGAGAGGGCGGCTACACCTTC. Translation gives CASSVRSTGREGGYTF.